One sample yielded the 8 T cell receptor beta chains listed below, sequenced in a study of early T cells in non-severe SARS-CoV-2 infection. TCRdb redid the calling of the 5' RACE reads with MiXCR, one entry per CDR3 protein. Of about 64,000 distinct CDR3 sequences in the sample, approximately 10% were seen once. This specimen was whole blood, taken at baseline. These receptors were collected from an adult who was a healthcare worker with PCR-confirmed SARS-CoV-2 infection or an uninfected control (not recorded which).

The chain has TRBV4-1 and TRBJ2-6, with 8 bases that match TRBD1. CDR1 is MGHRA, CDR2 YSYEKL, per germline. J gave up 0 bases and V 8 bases, and 9 bases lay outside the gene matches. There are 17 residues in the CDR3. Here the CDR3 DNA reads TGCGCCAGCGGAACGACAGGGGTCCGCTCTGGGGCCAACGTCCTGACTTTC. Protein: CASGTTGVRSGANVLTF.

This clonotype was detected only a few times. The V gene is TRBV11-3, the J gene TRBJ2-7; D perhaps matches TRBD1 (5 bases). The V gene lost 0 bases and the J gene lost 6 bases, with 15 bases spanning the gap. This CDR3 has 15 residues. CDR1 and CDR2 from the germline V gene are SGHNT and YENEEA. CDR3 region: CASSLDGRQGGEQYF. CDR3 DNA: TGTGCCAGCAGCTTAGATGGGCGCCAGGGTGGCGAGCAGTACTTC.

This clonotype was counted many times. This chain connects TRBV18 to TRBJ2-3; weak D call: TRBD1 (6 bases). Trimming removed 6 bases at V and 3 bases at J, with 19 bases between. CDR1 and CDR2 from the germline V gene are KGHSH and LQKENI. The CDR3 is 16 residues long. For the CDR3, the DNA is TGTGCCAGCTCGAGGGGTCCGGGACAACGAACAGATACGCAGTATTTT. Translating gives CASSRGPGQRTDTQYF.

This chain connects TRBV11-2 to TRBJ2-5, with TRBD2 identical over 12 bases. The J segment lost 4 bases and the V segment lost 3 bases, leaving 6 bases of the junction unmatched. Germline V gene data show CDR1 as SGHAT and CDR2 as FQNNGV. CDR3 length: 16 residues. DNA for the CDR3: TGTGCCAGCAGCTTTACTAGCGGGGGGCCAGTAGAGACCCAGTACTTC. The encoded protein is CASSFTSGGPVETQYF.

This clonotype was counted a few times. V and J are TRBV30 and TRBJ1-1, with no clear D. The CDR3 is 13 residues long. Trimming removed 0 bases from V and 1 base from J, with 6 bases in between. The germline gives CDR1 GTSNPN, CDR2 SVGIG (reference sequence). The CDR3 nucleotides read TGTGCCTGGAGTGTAATGGGGAACACTGAAGCTTTCTTT. Its translation is CAWSVMGNTEAFF.

This chain uses TRBV5-4 with TRBJ2-3; 7 bases match TRBD1. The CDR3 has 16 amino acids. Germline CDR1 and CDR2: SGHNT and YYREEE (reference sequence). Losses at the gene ends were 4 bases for V and 5 bases for J; bases not matched to a gene: 13. CDR3 residues: CASSPNRQGVGDTQYF. The CDR3 DNA reads TGTGCCAGCAGCCCGAATCGACAGGGAGTGGGAGATACGCAGTATTTT.

The chain carries TRBV6-1 and TRBJ2-1; D is unclear. The germline V gene has CDR1 MNHNS and CDR2 SASEGT. V was pared by 3 bases and J by 4 bases, with 4 bases between. The CDR3 extends over 12 amino acids. The CDR3 region has the DNA TGTGCCAGCAGTGAGTCTTACAATGAGCAGTTCTTC. Translation: CASSESYNEQFF.

This chain links TRBV5-1 with TRBJ2-7, with 7 bases fitting TRBD2. Germline trimming cut 0 bases from V and 7 bases from J; bases unmatched to any gene: 16. Germline CDR1 reads SGHRS; CDR2 reads YFSETQ. The CDR3 runs 17 residues. The CDR3 region has the DNA TGCGCCAGCAGCTTGGGCGGCCTAGCGGTCCCATCGGGAGAGCAGTACTTC. It is translated as CASSLGGLAVPSGEQYF.